The rows below give T cell receptor beta chains drawn from one sample of a study of OX40 agonist ivuxolimab in advanced cancers. Sequencing used immunoSEQ multiplex PCR; TCRdb keeps in-frame clones, though not all of them. The sample gives 55,000 to 70,000 clones, approximately 80% of which show up once; approximately 1.3% is in the top ten. The sequencing here drew on CD4+ or CD8+ T cells sorted from blood, taken in a trial of the OX40 agonist ivuxolimab. Receptors were obtained from an adult with an advanced solid tumor such as melanoma, head and neck, liver or kidney cancer. Both conserved end residues are trimmed from each CDR3. Clone size is not always given. Where it is, it says once, few, many or a class for expanded clones.

. | TRBJ2-7 | TRBV7-2 | ASSAFTGSHSYEQY
. | TRBJ2-1 | TRBV28 | ASRNPGLYNEQF
once | TRBJ2-3 | TRBV11-1 | ASSVLAGGTDTQY
. | TRBJ2-5 | TRBV5-4 | ASSFAGGETQY
. | TRBJ2-1 | TRBV19 | ASSMKRLTSGLRNEQF
. | TRBJ2-2 | TRBV5-5 | ASSFGGTANTGELF
. | TRBJ1-1 | TRBV7-6 | ASSLAQNTEAF
. | TRBJ1-1 | TRBV7-6 | ASSLATARVNTEAF
. | TRBJ2-5 | TRBV29-1 | SARSSSETQY
few | TRBJ1-2 | TRBV5-6 | ASSLDGKDYGYT
once | TRBJ2-2 | TRBV5-6 | ASSFGGRNTGELF
medium-sized | TRBJ1-2 | TRBV20-1 | SARVPIGYT
. | TRBJ2-7 | TRBV7-2 | ASSLLARTPISYEQY
once | TRBJ1-1 | TRBV5-1 | ASSLGRGRGDTEAF
. | TRBJ1-1 | TRBV12-5 | ASGRGDTEAF
. | TRBJ2-6 | TRBV6-4 | ASSSKAGANVLT
. | TRBJ1-4 | TRBV7-2 | ASSLEAEKLF
. | TRBJ1-6 | TRBV5-6 | ASSVGRGVTSPLH
few | TRBJ1-2 | TRBV7-9 | ASSYGTGDGYT
. | TRBJ2-5 | TRBV7-2 | ASSLWGAGETQY
. | TRBJ1-1 | TRBV18 | ASSPGQGAF
. | TRBJ2-3 | TRBV5-1 | ASSLANRGSADTQY
. | TRBJ2-4 | TRBV5-4 | ASSFGEDIQY
. | TRBJ1-6 | TRBV7-6 | ASSLGRAGDSPLH
few | TRBJ2-1 | TRBV21-1 | ASSHEGTSGYNEQF
. | TRBJ2-7 | TRBV7-2 | ASSLRGGQGLYEQY
. | TRBJ1-1 | TRBV18 | ASSPKGGMNTEAF
. | TRBJ2-3 | TRBV15 | ATSRDPPDTQY
. | TRBJ2-2 | TRBV18 | ASSPPSSGGPGTGELF
. | TRBJ2-1 | TRBV11-2 | ASSEAQNNEQF
. | TRBJ2-3 | TRBV23-1 | ASKGGETSTDTQY
once | TRBJ2-3 | TRBV15 | ATSRRDGSTDTQY
. | TRBJ2-6 | TRBV10-3 | AISEGSGANVLT
once | TRBJ2-1 | TRBV7-9 | ASSLVGRSGGARNEQF
. | TRBJ1-6 | TRBV11-2 | ASSPLWDSANSPLH
. | TRBJ1-2 | TRBV4-1 | ASSHPILHRGRSYGYT
. | TRBJ1-2 | TRBV10-3 | AINGDRGYGYT
. | TRBJ2-3 | TRBV19 | ATATWDNGWGTDTQY
. | TRBJ1-2 | TRBV7-9 | ASSLSGGENGGYT
. | TRBJ2-5 | TRBV30 | AWSVGGVETQY
. | TRBJ2-1 | TRBV18 | ASSPRTGYNEQF
. | TRBJ1-1 | TRBV6-6 | ASTLGAGTEAF
. | TRBJ1-5 | TRBV10-2 | ATTGGEGQPQH
. | TRBJ1-2 | TRBV10-1 | ASRGHTGSKSGYT
. | TRBJ1-3 | TRBV30 | AWGRTGNTIY
. | TRBJ2-7 | TRBV11-2 | ASSLHWDTRYEQY
. | TRBJ1-2 | TRBV6-1 | ASIEGAFNYGYT
once | TRBJ2-5 | TRBV5-1 | ASGTSGGQETQY
many | TRBJ1-1 | TRBV30 | AWSVKGPTEAF
. | TRBJ2-2 | TRBV7-2 | ASSFRGGIGNTGELF
. | TRBJ1-4 | TRBV7-2 | ASSRGLRGEKLF
. | TRBJ2-3 | TRBV5-6 | ASSFEGGGTDTQY
. | TRBJ1-6 | TRBV14 | ASSQDTVVPLH
. | TRBJ1-1 | TRBV5-6 | ASSWGDTTEAF
. | TRBJ1-2 | TRBV19 | ASSSGRPYGYT